Below, 25 T cell receptor beta chains from the same sample are listed, as sequenced in a study of vaccination and CD4 T cells after COVID-19. Treatment described: roughly 11-day PBMC culture with coronavirus spike peptide pools or control peptides (ViraFEST assay). These receptors' antigens are unknown. Sequencing of cultured CD4+ T cell DNA used the Oncomine TCR Beta short-read assay. TCRdb re-called the PCR reads through MiXCR, storing one row per CDR3 protein. Among under 25,000 distinct CDR3 sequences listed, 23% were seen once. Sequencing was done on a sample of cultured CD4+ T cells from blood. These TCRs come from a human donor with COVID-19.

The CDR3 loop reads CASSSVGGDRGDYGYTF. In nucleotides, the CDR3 is TGTGCCAGCAGCTCCGTGGGGGGGGACAGGGGCGACTATGGCTACACCTTC. The V call is TRBV5-6, the J call TRBJ1-2; 10 positions agree with TRBD1. The CDR3 length is 17 residues. J lost 3 bases, V lost 3 bases, and 11 bases had no gene match. Germline V lookup: CDR1 SGHDT, CDR2 YYEEEE.

This chain connects TRBV4-2 to TRBJ2-7; 8 bases align to TRBD2. V shed 5 bases, J shed 5 bases, and the junction held 11 bases outside the gene matches. The length of the CDR3 is 15 residues. Germline CDR1 reads LGHNA; CDR2 reads YNFKEQ. The CDR3 DNA reads as TGTGCCAGCAGCGAGCCGGGGGGGGAGGTCCACGAGCAGTACTTC. Protein product: CASSEPGGEVHEQYF.

This clonotype was detected only a few times. V and J are TRBV12-3 or TRBV12-4 and TRBJ2-3; 13 nucleotides line up with TRBD2. The CDR3 extends over 17 amino acids. Trimming removed 6 bases from V and 2 bases from J; junction bases left unmatched: 8. CDR3 amino acids: CASSYTGTSGVTDTQYF. The CDR3 DNA reads as TGTGCCAGCAGCTACACTGGGACTAGCGGGGTCACAGATACGCAGTATTTT.

The chain uses TRBV20-1 and TRBJ1-1, with 8 bases matching TRBD1. CDR1 DFQATT and CDR2 SNEGSKA come from the germline V gene (reference sequence). V dropped 3 bases and J dropped 1; count of bases not matched to a gene: 7. CDR3 length equals 15 residues. In nucleotides, the CDR3 is TGCAGTGCTAGCCAATTAACAGGGGGGAACACTGAAGCTTTCTTT. Its protein is CSASQLTGGNTEAFF.

In its sample, this clonotype was seen a few times. Its ends do not fully match the called genes, so a read error is possible. CDR3 in amino acids: CSARDPNQETQYF. The CDR3 DNA reads as TGCAGTGCTAGAGATCCGAACCAGGAGACCCAGTACTTC. The chain couples TRBV20-1 to TRBJ2-5, with D uncertain. Germline CDR1 reads DFQATT; CDR2 reads SNEGSKA (reference sequence). This CDR3 comprises 13 residues.

Sample share makes this clonotype medium-sized (0.01 to 0.1%). The chain carries TRBV6-5 and TRBJ1-4, with D hard to call. Trimming cost V 0 bases and J 8 bases, with 10 bases left between them. CDR1 MNHEY and CDR2 SVGAGI come from the germline V gene. The CDR3 contains 14 residues. The CDR3 here is CASSYSMGREKLFF. The CDR3 nucleotides read TGTGCCAGCAGTTACTCGATGGGGAGGGAAAAACTGTTTTTT.

The chain joins TRBV11-3 to TRBJ2-3; D might be TRBD2 (5 bases). Trimming removed 5 bases from V and 2 bases from J, with 23 bases in between. This CDR3 is 18 amino acids long. Per germline, CDR1 SGHNT and CDR2 YENEEA. The CDR3 region is CASSPPGWFPDATDTQYF. The CDR3 DNA follows: TGTGCCAGCAGCCCCCCGGGGTGGTTCCCTGACGCCACAGATACGCAGTATTTT.

In this sample, this clonotype turned up a few times. The rearrangement joins TRBV30 to TRBJ1-6; D is possibly TRBD1 (6 bases). Trimming took off 3 bases at V and 7 bases at J, with 19 bases between the two ends. Germline CDR1 GTSNPN, CDR2 SVGIG (reference sequence). The CDR3 extends over 16 amino acids. The CDR3: CAWRIPWGQGNSPLHF. Written as DNA, the CDR3 is TGTGCCTGGAGAATCCCCTGGGGGCAGGGAAATTCACCCCTCCACTTT.

This clonotype is medium-sized in the sample. CDR3 sequence: CASSLEEGSPLHF. The CDR3 DNA reads TGTGCCAGCAGTTTGGAGGAGGGATCACCCCTCCACTTT. The chain employs TRBV27 and TRBJ1-6, with D uncertain. The CDR3 has 13 residues. Germline CDR1 MNHEY, CDR2 SMNVEV (reference sequence). With 3 bases removed from V and 10 bases from J, the gap between germline ends came to 10 bases.

This chain uses TRBV6-2 or TRBV6-3 with TRBJ2-5, with D perhaps assigned TRBD1 or TRBD2 (5 bases each). Germline CDR1 reads MNHEY; CDR2 reads SVGEGT. The ends were cut back, 6 bases at V and 7 bases at J, with 15 bases in the middle. The CDR3 totals 13 residues. DNA of the CDR3: TGTGCCAGCAGAGAGGGACGGTTTGGGACCCAGTACTTC. Translating it yields CASREGRFGTQYF.

This chain joins TRBV6-1 and TRBJ2-7, with 8 bases that match TRBD2. The V gene's germline CDR1 is MNHNS and CDR2 SASEGT. V was clipped by 8 bases and J by 7 bases; unmatched bases: 10. The CDR3 length is 13 residues. The CDR3 bases are TGTGCCAGCCGGGGCGGGGGGCCGCTGGAGCAGTACTTC. Protein product: CASRGGGPLEQYF.

The chain uses TRBV5-1 and TRBJ2-2, with 8 bases lining up with TRBD2. Germline assignment: CDR1 SGHRS and CDR2 YFSETQ. V gave up 4 bases and J gave up 4 bases; unmatched junction bases: 12. The CDR3 has 17 residues. DNA of the CDR3: TGCGCCAGCAGCCCCTCTTCCGCCGGGGGGGCCACCGGGGAGCTGTTTTTT. Translation gives CASSPSSAGGATGELFF. The variable domain in full, completed from reference TRBV5-1 and TRBJ2-2, reads KAGVTQTPRYLIKTRGQQVTLSCSPISGHRSVSWYQQTPGQGLQFLFEYFSETQRNKGNFPGRFSGRQFSNSRSEMNVSTLELGDSALYLCASSPSSAGGATGELFFGEGSRLTVL.

This clonotype was detected a few times. The rearrangement links TRBV6-2 or TRBV6-3 to TRBJ2-5; 9 positions agree with TRBD1. The CDR3 length is 15 residues. Germline V gene sequence: CDR1 MNHEY, CDR2 SVGEGT. The trim removed 4 bases at V and 5 bases at J, leaving 8 bases unmatched. CDR3 DNA sequence: TGTGCCAGCAGTTCGGACAGGGGACTGTATGAGACCCAGTACTTC. Translating it yields CASSSDRGLYETQYF.

The chain is built from TRBV27 and TRBJ2-7; 7 bases align to TRBD1. CDR3 length: 15 amino acids. Unmatched junction bases numbered 6, after V lost 4 bases and J lost 0 bases. Looked up from germline, CDR1 is MNHEY and CDR2 is SMNVEV (reference sequence). For the CDR3, the DNA is TGTGCCAGCAGTTCCTCACAGGGGACCTCCTACGAGCAGTACTTC. Protein sequence: CASSSSQGTSYEQYF.

The gene calls are TRBV5-1 and TRBJ2-5, with D tentatively TRBD2 (5 bases). V was cut by 2 bases and J by 5 bases, with 13 bases left in between. The CDR3 extends over 14 amino acids. Germline V lookup: CDR1 SGHRS, CDR2 YFSETQ. The DNA for the CDR3 is TGCGCCAGCAGCTTAAATAGCGTTGAGGAGACCCAGTACTTC. It specifies CASSLNSVEETQYF.

V is TRBV11-3 and J is TRBJ2-5; TRBD2 might be the D (5 bases). Germline V gives CDR1 SGHNT, CDR2 YENEEA. Between the trimmed V and J ends, which lost 8 bases and 5 bases, there was a span of 9 bases. The CDR3 consists of 11 residues. The CDR3 DNA reads TGTGCCAGCGGGAGAGGGGAGACCCAGTACTTC. It specifies CASGRGETQYF.

V usage is TRBV5-1 and J usage is TRBJ1-3, with TRBD1 matching 7 bases. Germline V gene sequence: CDR1 SGHRS, CDR2 YFSETQ. The CDR3 runs 14 residues. After removal of 4 bases from V and 0 bases from J, the junction contained 1 base not matched to a gene. The CDR3 region is CASSQGDSGNTIYF. CDR3 sequence (DNA): TGCGCCAGCAGCCAGGGGGACTCTGGAAACACCATATATTTT.

Remarks on this clonotype: With a much larger clone just one base away, this may be a read error. The rearrangement links TRBV25-1 to TRBJ1-6; D may be TRBD1 (5 bases). Trimming left V 6 bases short and J 10 bases short, with 10 bases between. CDR3 length: 12 residues. Germline assignment: CDR1 MGHDK and CDR2 SYGVNS. CDR3 DNA sequence: TGTGCCAGCAGCCAGGGAACATCACCCCTCCACTTT. Translating it yields CASSQGTSPLHF.

A few counts support this clonotype. This chain uses TRBV5-1 with TRBJ1-6; D not certain. V was pared by 7 bases and J by 7 bases, with 9 bases between. The germline V gene has CDR1 SGHRS and CDR2 YFSETQ. This CDR3 comprises 12 residues. In nucleotides, the CDR3 is TGCGCCAGCTCTCCGGGGAATTCACCCCTCCACTTT. Its translation: CASSPGNSPLHF.

This clonotype was counted between two and nine times. This chain connects TRBV15 to TRBJ2-7, with 7 bases fitting TRBD1. Germline V gives CDR1 LNHNV, CDR2 YYDKDF (reference sequence). The CDR3 spans 14 residues. V lost 1 base, J lost 3 bases, and 3 bases stayed unmatched. CDR3 residues: CATSRGRTGYEQYF. CDR3 sequence (DNA): TGTGCCACCAGCAGAGGGCGGACAGGCTACGAGCAGTACTTC.

Only a few counts were recorded for this clonotype. This chain links TRBV19 with TRBJ1-5, with D unclear. V was shortened by 0 bases and J by 5 bases, with 8 bases between the two germline ends. The germline V gene has CDR1 LNHDA and CDR2 SQIVND (reference sequence). This CDR3 region has 14 residues. CDR3 loop: CASSIDGSYQPQHF. The CDR3, as DNA: TGTGCCAGTAGTATAGATGGGTCCTATCAGCCCCAGCATTTT.

The V call is TRBV2, the J call TRBJ1-1; D might be TRBD1 (6 bases). Trimming stripped 5 bases from V and 4 bases from J, with 11 bases between. This CDR3 region has 13 residues. CDR1 SNHLY and CDR2 FYNNEI come from the germline V gene. The CDR3 DNA follows: TGTGCCAGCAGTACAGGGAGGTCCACTGAAGCTTTCTTT. Its protein is CASSTGRSTEAFF.

This clonotype was counted a few times. The V gene is TRBV19, the J gene TRBJ2-3; D uncertain. Per germline, CDR1 LNHDA and CDR2 SQIVND (reference sequence). The CDR3 extends over 16 amino acids. V was pared by 8 bases and J by 0 bases, with 18 bases between. The CDR3 spells CASRRSSRSSTDTQYF. For the CDR3, the DNA is TGTGCCAGTCGACGATCAAGCCGGTCAAGCACAGATACGCAGTATTTT.

This clonotype has just a few counts. The chain recombines TRBV28 with TRBJ1-2; 9 bases agree with TRBD1. V was clipped by 5 bases and J by 6 bases; unmatched bases: 4. The germline gives CDR1 MDHEN, CDR2 SYDVKM. The length of the CDR3 is 13 residues. DNA of the CDR3: TGTGCCAGCAGTCAGGGACAGGGCAATGGCTACACCTTC. Translated, it gives CASSQGQGNGYTF.

The DNA of the CDR3 is TGTGCCATCGCCCCAGCGGGGGGGCCGGAGACCCAGTACTTC. This gives the protein CAIAPAGGPETQYF. The rearrangement uses TRBV10-3 and TRBJ2-5, with 10 bases aligning to TRBD2. Germline loops: CDR1 ENHRY, CDR2 SYGVKD. Trimming at V came to 8 bases and at J to 5 bases, leaving 8 bases not matched to a gene. The CDR3 runs to 14 residues.